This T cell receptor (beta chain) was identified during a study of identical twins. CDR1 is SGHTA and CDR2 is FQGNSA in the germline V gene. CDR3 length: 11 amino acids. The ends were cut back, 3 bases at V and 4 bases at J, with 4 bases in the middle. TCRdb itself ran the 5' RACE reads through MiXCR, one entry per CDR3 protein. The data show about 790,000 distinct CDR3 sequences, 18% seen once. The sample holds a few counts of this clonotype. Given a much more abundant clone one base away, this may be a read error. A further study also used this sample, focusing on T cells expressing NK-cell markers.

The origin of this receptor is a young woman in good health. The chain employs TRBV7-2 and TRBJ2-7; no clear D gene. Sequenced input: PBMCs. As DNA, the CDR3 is TGTGCCAGCAGCTTTGTTTACGAGCAGTACTTC. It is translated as CASSFVYEQYF.